The entry that follows covers one T cell receptor beta chain sequence. This clone occurred a few times. Its antigen is unknown. No much larger clone exists at a distance of one base, and base qualities are not known. What this sample's treatment or condition label stands for: oral pan-JAK inhibitor, 5-10 mg twice daily. Peripheral blood and lesional scalp punch biopsies were obtained from patients with alopecia areata. PBMCs were isolated by density centrifugation and stained for CD3, CD4 and CD8, and CD4+ and CD8+ T cells were sorted on a FACSAria. This sample is drawn from a study of CD8+ T cells in alopecia areata (dated by TCRdb to the late 2010s). Notes on the research overall: Treated patients were enrolled in an open-label pilot trial of oral tofacitinib at 5 to 10 mg twice daily for moderate-to-severe alopecia areata. Patients on tofacitinib were biopsied at baseline and after 4 and 24 weeks of treatment, and several of the patients also had a later scalp biopsy. Patients received tofacitinib for 6 to 18 months and were then followed off drug for 6 months to check for delayed response and recurrence. TCRbeta CDR3 regions were amplified by immunoSEQ multiplex PCR using 35 Vbeta forward and 13 Jbeta reverse primers. For the treated patients, the SALT score, which quantifies what percentage of scalp surface area is affected, served as the measure of disease severity. To study T cell clonal expansion in alopecia areata, the researchers applied high-throughput TCRbeta sequencing to both the C3H/HeJ mouse model and human patients. Scalp clonality was compared across normal scalp (n=4), patchy alopecia areata scalp (n=8), and alopecia totalis/universalis scalp (n=8). The RNA source kit depended on sample type: the PAXgene miRNA kit for fixed scalp, the miRNeasy kit for PBMCs, and the RNeasy kit for mouse skin. Scalp tissue and sorted CD4+ and CD8+ peripheral blood T cells from patchy and totalis/universalis alopecia areata patients and from healthy controls were covered by human TCRbeta sequencing.

Findings and caveats that apply to the study as a whole: Higher clonality and more expanded CD8+ clones were observed in lesional scalp than in normal scalp, particularly in alopecia totalis/universalis, a finding suggestive of antigenic drive. Unlike mouse skin, which is dominated by gammadelta T cells, normal human skin has resident alphabeta T cells that are also sequenced, and this complicates analysis of the scalp TCR repertoire. Compared with mice, TCR sequences shared between patients were less clear, possibly partly because of HLA diversity across the patient population. Tofacitinib significantly decreased scalp clonality and the number of expanded CD8+ clones among the top 100 scalp clones. Because the treated cohort was small and had just a single nonresponder, larger studies are needed to establish links between baseline CD8+ expansion and response. Many expanded lesional clones persisted in scalp and blood during tofacitinib treatment, which may partly explain relapse after stopping treatment.

Libraries were prepared through the immunoSEQ multiplex PCR assay. RNA was extracted from all samples and reverse transcribed into cDNA, which served as template for TCR sequencing. SuperScript III was used to make first-strand cDNA, primed with a 2:1 mix of oligo-dT and random hexamers. Amplification bias was assessed with a synthetic immune receptor repertoire, and residual bias was removed computationally. In the original analysis: Raw reads were preprocessed for error removal, and CDR3 was defined according to IMGT conventions as running from the conserved cysteine to phenylalanine. Clonality was computed by normalizing Shannon entropy by log2 of the number of productive unique TCRs and subtracting the result from 1. CD4 or CD8 identity of scalp clones was inferred by cross-referencing scalp TCRbeta sequences with sorted blood CD4 and CD8 repertoires. This immuneACCESS table, as held by TCRdb, lists in-frame sequences with V and J called but not all clones. Of the missing ones, under half trace to an unresolved V gene in checked studies; the others have no known cause. The D gene and trimming were derived from the DNA, and the V and J assignments and clone size from that table. The sample includes 200,000 or so clones, with roughly two fifths observed a single time. The top ten hold 0.48% of the sample.

From its cysteine to its phenylalanine, the CDR3 spans 14 amino acids. Here the CDR3 DNA is all that survives: 42 bases in frame from base 1. Via the germline V gene (reference sequence), CDR1 is SGHNT and CDR2 YYREEE. The germline ends are 9 bases apart after V is trimmed by 1 base and J by 1 base. Sequenced here: CD4+ T cells sorted from blood, sampled around week 31, from a patient treated with tofacitinib. This sequence originates from a human donor with alopecia areata. The sequence is built from TRBV5-4 and TRBJ2-7; the D gene cannot be named for sure. At the DNA level, the sequence is TGTGCCAGCAGCTTGAAAGGGTGGTCCTACGAGCAGTACTTC. Translation gives CASSLKGWSYEQYF.